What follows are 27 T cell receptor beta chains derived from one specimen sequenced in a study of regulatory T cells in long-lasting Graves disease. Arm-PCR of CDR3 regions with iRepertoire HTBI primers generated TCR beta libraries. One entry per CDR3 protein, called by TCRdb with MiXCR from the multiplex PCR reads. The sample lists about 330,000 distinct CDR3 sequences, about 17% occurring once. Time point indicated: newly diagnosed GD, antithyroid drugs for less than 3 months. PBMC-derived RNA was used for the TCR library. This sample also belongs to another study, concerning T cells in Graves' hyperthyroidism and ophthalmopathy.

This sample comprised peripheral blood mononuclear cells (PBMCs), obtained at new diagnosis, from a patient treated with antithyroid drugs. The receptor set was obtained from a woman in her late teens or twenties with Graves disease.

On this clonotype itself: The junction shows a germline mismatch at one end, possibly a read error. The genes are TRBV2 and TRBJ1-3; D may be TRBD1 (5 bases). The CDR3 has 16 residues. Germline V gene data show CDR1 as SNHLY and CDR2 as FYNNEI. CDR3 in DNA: TGTGCCGGCAGCTATACGGGACGGACCTCTGGAAACACCATATATTTT. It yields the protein CAGSYTGRTSGNTIYF.

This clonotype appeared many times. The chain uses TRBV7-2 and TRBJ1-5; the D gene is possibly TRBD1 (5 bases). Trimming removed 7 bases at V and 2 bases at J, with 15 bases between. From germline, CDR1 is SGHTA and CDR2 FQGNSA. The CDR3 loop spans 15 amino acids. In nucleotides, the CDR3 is TGTGCCAGCACCCTCTTTGGGGGAGGCAATCAGCCCCAGCATTTT. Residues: CASTLFGGGNQPQHF.

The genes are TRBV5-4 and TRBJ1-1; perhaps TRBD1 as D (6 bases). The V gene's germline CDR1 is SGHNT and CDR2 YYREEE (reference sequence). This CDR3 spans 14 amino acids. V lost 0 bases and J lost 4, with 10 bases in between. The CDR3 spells CASSLGLRGTEAFF. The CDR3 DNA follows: TGTGCCAGCAGCTTGGGACTCAGGGGCACTGAAGCTTTCTTT.

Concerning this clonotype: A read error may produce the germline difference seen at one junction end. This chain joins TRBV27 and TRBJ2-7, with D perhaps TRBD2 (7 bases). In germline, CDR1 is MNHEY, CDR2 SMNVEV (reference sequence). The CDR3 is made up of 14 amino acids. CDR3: CAGSRAGGHDEQYF. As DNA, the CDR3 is TGTGCCGGCAGCCGCGCCGGGGGGCACGACGAGCAGTACTTC.

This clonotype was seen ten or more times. CDR3 loop: CASSLEAGKKGTQYF. The DNA of the CDR3 is TGTGCCAGCAGCTTAGAGGCAGGGAAAAAGGGTACGCAGTATTTT. The rearrangement links TRBV7-6 to TRBJ2-3, with D possibly being TRBD1 (5 bases). This CDR3 contains 15 residues. Trimming left V 1 base short and J 8 bases short, with 16 bases between. Germline V gene lookup returns CDR1 SGHVS and CDR2 FNYEAQ.

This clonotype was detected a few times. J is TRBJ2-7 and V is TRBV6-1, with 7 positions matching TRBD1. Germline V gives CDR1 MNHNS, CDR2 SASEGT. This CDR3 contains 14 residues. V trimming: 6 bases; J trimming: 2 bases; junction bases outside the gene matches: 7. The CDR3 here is CASRTGTVAYEQYF. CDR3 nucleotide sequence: TGTGCCAGCAGAACCGGGACAGTCGCCTACGAGCAGTACTTC.

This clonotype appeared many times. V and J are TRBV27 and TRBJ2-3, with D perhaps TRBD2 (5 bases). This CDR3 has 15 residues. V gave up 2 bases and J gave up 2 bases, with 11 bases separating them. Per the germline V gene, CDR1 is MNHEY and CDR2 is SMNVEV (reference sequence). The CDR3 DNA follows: TGTGCCAGCAGTTTAACCGGGAACCCCACAGATACGCAGTATTTT. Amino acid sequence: CASSLTGNPTDTQYF.

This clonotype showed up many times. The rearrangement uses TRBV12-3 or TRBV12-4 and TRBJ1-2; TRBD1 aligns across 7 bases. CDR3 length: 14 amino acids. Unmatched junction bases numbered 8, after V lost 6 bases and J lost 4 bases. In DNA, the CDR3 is TGTGCCAGCAGCCTAAGGGGACAGATCTATGGCTACACCTTC. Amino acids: CASSLRGQIYGYTF.

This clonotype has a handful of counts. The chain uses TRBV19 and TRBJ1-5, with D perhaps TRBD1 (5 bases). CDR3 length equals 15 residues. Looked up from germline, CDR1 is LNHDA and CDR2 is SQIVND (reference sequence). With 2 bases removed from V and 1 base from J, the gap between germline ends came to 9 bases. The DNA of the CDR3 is TGTGCCAGTAGTATACCAGGGAGAAGCAATCAGCCCCAGCATTTT. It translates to CASSIPGRSNQPQHF.

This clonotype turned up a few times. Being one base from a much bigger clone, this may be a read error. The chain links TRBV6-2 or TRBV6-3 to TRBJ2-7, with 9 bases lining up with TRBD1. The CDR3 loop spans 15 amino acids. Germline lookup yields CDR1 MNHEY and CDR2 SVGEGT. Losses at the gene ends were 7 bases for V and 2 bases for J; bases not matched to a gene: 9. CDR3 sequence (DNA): TGTGCCAGCATAGCCCCCGGGACAGGGACCTACGAGCAGTACTTC. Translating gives CASIAPGTGTYEQYF.

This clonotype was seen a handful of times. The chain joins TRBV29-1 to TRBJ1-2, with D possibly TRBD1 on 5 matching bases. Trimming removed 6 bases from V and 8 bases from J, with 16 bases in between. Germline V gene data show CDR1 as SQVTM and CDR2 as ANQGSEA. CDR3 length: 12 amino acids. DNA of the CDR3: TGCAGCGTGACAGTTCAAGTTCGGGGCTACACCTTC. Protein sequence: CSVTVQVRGYTF.

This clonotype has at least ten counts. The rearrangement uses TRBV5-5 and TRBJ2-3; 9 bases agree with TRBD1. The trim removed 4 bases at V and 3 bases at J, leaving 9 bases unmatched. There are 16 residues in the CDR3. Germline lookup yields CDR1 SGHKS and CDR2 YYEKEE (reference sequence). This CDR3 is CASSGGPGQGTDTQYF. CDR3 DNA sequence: TGTGCCAGCAGCGGGGGACCAGGACAGGGGACAGATACGCAGTATTTT.

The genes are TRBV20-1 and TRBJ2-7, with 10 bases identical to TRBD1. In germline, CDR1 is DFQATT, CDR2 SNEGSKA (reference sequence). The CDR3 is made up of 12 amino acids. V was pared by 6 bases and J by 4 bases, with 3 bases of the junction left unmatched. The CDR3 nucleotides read TGCAGTGCAGGACAGGGGGGATACGAGCAGTACTTC. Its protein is CSAGQGGYEQYF.

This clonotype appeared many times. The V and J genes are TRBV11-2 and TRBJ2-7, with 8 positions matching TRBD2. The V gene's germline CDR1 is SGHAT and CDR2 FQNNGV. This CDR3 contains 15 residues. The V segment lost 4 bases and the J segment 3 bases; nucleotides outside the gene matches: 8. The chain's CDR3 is CASSSGGGTFYEQYF. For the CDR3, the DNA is TGTGCCAGCAGCTCCGGGGGGGGGACCTTCTACGAGCAGTACTTC.

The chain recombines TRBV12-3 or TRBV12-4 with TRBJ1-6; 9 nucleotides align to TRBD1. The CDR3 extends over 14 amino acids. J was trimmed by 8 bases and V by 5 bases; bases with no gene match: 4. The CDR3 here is CASSLRQGDSPLHF. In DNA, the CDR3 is TGTGCCAGCAGTCTCCGACAGGGGGATTCACCCCTCCACTTT.

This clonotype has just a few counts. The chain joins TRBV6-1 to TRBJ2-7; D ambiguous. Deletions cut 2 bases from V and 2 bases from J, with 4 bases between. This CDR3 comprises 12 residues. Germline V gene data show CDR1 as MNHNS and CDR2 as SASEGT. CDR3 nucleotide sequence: TGTGCCAGCAGTGAAAAGGCCTACGAGCAGTACTTC. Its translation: CASSEKAYEQYF.

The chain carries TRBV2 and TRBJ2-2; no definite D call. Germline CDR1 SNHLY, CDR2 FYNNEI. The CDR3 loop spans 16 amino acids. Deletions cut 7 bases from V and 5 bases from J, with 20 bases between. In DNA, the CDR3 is TGTGCCAGCAAACGCCCCGGGTCCATCTCAACCGGGGAGCTGTTTTTT. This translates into CASKRPGSISTGELFF.

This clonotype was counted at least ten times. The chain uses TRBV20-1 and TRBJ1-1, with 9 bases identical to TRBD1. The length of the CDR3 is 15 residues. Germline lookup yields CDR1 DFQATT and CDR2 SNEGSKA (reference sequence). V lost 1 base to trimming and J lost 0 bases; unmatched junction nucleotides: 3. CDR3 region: CSARGTGGLNTEAFF. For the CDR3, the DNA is TGCAGTGCTAGAGGAACAGGGGGCCTGAACACTGAAGCTTTCTTT.

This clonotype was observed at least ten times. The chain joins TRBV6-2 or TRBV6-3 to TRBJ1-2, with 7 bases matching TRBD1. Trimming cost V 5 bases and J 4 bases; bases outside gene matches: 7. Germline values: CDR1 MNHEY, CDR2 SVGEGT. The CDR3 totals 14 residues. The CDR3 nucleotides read TGTGCCAGCAGTGCCCGGGACAGTCTCTATGGCTACACCTTC. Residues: CASSARDSLYGYTF.

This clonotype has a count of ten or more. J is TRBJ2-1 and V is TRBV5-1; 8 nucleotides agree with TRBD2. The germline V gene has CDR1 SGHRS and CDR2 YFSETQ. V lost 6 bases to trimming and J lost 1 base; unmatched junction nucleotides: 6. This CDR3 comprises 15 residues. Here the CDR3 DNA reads TGCGCCAGCACGTTCAGCGGGAGTTCCTACAATGAGCAGTTCTTC. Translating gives CASTFSGSSYNEQFF. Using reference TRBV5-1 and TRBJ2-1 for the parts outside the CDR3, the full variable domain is KAGVTQTPRYLIKTRGQQVTLSCSPISGHRSVSWYQQTPGQGLQFLFEYFSETQRNKGNFPGRFSGRQFSNSRSEMNVSTLELGDSALYLCASTFSGSSYNEQFFGPGTRLTVL.

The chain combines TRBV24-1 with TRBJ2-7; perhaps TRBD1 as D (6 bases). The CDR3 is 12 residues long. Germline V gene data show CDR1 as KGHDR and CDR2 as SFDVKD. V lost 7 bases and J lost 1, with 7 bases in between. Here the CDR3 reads CATSQGSYEQYF. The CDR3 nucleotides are TGTGCCACCAGCCAGGGGTCCTACGAGCAGTACTTC.

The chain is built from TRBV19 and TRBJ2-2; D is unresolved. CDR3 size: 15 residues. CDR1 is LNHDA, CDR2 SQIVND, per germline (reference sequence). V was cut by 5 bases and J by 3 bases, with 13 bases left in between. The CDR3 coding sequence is TGTGCCAGTAGTTCGGCGCAGCTTTACACCGGGGAGCTGTTTTTT. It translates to CASSSAQLYTGELFF. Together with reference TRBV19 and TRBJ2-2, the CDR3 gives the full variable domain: DGGITQSPKYLFRKEGQNVTLSCEQNLNHDAMYWYRQDPGQGLRLIYYSQIVNDFQKGDIAEGYSVSREKKESFPLTVTSAQKNPTAFYLCASSSAQLYTGELFFGEGSRLTVL.

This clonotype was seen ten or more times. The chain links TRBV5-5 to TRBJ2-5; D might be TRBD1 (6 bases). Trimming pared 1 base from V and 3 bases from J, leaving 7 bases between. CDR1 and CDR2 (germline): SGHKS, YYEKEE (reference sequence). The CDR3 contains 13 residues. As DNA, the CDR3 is TGTGCCAGCAGCTTGCCAGGGGAAGAGACCCAGTACTTC. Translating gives CASSLPGEETQYF.

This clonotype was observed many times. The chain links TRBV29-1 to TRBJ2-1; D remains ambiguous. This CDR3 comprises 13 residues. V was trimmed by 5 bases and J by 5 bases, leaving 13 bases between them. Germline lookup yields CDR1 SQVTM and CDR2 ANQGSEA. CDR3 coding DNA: TGCAGCGTTCTCCGAGGTTACAACAATGAGCAGTTCTTC. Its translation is CSVLRGYNNEQFF.

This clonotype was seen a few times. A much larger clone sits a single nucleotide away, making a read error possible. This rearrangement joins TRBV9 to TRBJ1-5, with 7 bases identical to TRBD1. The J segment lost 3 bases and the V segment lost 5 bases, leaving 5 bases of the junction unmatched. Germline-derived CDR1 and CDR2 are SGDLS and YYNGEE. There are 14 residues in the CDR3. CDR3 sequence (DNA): TGTGCCAGCAGTGAAGACAGGGACAATCAGCCCCAGCATTTT. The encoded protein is CASSEDRDNQPQHF.

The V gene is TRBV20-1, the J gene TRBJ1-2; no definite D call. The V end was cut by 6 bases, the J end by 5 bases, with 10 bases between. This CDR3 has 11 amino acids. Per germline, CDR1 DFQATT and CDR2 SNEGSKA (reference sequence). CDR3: CSARDPYGYTF. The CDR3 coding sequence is TGCAGTGCCCGTGACCCTTATGGCTACACCTTC.

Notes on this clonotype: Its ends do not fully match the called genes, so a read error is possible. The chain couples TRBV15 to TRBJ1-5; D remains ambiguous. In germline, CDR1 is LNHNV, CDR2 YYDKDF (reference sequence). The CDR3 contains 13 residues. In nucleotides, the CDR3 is TGTGCCACCGGCAGAGGTAACGATCAGCTCCAGCATTTT. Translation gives CATGRGNDQLQHF.